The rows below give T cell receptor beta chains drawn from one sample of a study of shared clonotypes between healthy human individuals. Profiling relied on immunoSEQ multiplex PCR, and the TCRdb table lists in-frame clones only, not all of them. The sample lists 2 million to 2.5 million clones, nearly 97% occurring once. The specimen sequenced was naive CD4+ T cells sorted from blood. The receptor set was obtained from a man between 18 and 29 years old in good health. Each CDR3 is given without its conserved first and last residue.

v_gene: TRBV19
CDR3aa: ASSIRTWGQGPYGYT

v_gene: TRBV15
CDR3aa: ATSRDKLAGSSYEQY

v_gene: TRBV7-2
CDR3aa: ASANRGAGAPGELF

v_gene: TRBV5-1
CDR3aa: ASSLDQATRTDTQY

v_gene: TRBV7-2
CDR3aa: ASSSQRGVSYNEQF

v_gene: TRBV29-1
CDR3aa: SGWGSGDTQY

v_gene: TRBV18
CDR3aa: ASSPGVIGTGSSYEQY

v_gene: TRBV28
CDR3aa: ASRDSSSYGYT

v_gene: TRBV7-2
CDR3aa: ASSRLAGPYNEQF

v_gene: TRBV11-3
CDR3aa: ASSPGTSGETQY

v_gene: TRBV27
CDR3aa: ASTGVSTGELF

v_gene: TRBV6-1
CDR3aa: ASSEKGAGVGYEQY

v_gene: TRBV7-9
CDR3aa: ASSKGQGSATGELF

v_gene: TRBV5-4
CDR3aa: ASSPGGQGVSEQF

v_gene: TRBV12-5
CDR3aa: ASGLDAGTPLH

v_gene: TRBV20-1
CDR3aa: SAGTDTQY

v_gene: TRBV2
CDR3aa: ASRDGQGAGNEQF

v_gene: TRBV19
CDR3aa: ASRVTGAYNEQF

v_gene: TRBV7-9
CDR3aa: ASSLAGGLY

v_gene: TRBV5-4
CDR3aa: ASSISQETQY

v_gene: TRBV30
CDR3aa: AWSSSFYEQY

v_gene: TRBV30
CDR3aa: AWSAGVEAF

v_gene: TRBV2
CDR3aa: ASRAGEGTEAF

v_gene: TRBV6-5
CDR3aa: ASSQGNPGNTIY

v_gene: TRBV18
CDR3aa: ASSPPEGLQETQY

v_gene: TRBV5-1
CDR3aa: ASSLVLAGNTDTQY

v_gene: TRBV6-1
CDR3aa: ATWGLYLGDT

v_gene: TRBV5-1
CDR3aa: ASSLGRLAGAGELF

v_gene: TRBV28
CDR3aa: ASSFSGQGPNEQF

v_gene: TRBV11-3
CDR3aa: ASSLDKGSGEQF

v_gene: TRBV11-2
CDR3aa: ASSPSGGVWNEQF

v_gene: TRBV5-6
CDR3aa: ASSHLEQGLVGPNYGYT

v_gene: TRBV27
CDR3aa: ASSARANEKLF

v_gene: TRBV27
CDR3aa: ASSLLLQRDSPLH

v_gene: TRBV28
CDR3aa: ASSSAGPKGHGYT

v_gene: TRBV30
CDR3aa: AWSTRGQGLSAYNQPQH

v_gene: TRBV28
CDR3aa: ASISGGAHNEQF

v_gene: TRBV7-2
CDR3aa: ASSSYPGQGAVGSPLH

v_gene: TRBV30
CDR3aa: AWSNEKLF

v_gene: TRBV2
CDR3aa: ASRWGEDPRETQY

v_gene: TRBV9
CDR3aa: ASSVDMGYGYT

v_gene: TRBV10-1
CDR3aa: ANLRGRNYGYT

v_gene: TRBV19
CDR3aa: ASSGLAGNTGELF

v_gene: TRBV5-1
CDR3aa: ASSGRTGVNTGELF

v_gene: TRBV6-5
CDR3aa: ASSYGTFYHQPQH

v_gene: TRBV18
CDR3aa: ASSPPGTINTEAF

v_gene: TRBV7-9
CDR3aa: ASSLVVLAGGSSYNEQF

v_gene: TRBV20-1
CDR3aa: SAWDGYEQY

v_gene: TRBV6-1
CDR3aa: ASSKGDGGNQPQH

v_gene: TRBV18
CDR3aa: ASSPGNRYNDQQF

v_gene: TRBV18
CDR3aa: ASSPGSPTGAEGYT

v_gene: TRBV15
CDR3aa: ATSREGGKETQY

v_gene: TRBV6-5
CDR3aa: ASSYSGKSYEQY

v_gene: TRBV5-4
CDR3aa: ASSRGQGGDEKLF